Following are 28 T cell receptor beta chains from one sample sequenced in a study of siplizumab effects on memory and regulatory T cells. Clones were read by immunoSEQ multiplex PCR, and TCRdb kept only the in-frame ones, dropping some. The table has roughly 110,000 clones, 90% to 95% seen once; the top ten hold over 0.15%. Sequencing used non-Treg CD4+ T cells sorted from blood. All receptors derive from a human donor in good health.

This chain's CDR3 is CASSLTLGVSTDTQYF. The CDR3 DNA sequence: TGTGCCAGCAGCTTAACCCTTGGGGTTAGCACAGATACGCAGTATTTT. The chain has TRBV7-2 and TRBJ2-3, with no clear D. V was trimmed by 2 bases and J by 0 bases, leaving 12 bases between them. The CDR3 consists of 16 residues. Germline V gives CDR1 SGHTA, CDR2 FQGNSA.

The chain uses TRBV29-1 and TRBJ2-1; 7 bases fit TRBD2. Unmatched junction bases numbered 4, after V lost 6 bases and J lost 2 bases. The CDR3 totals 13 residues. CDR1 and CDR2 (germline): SQVTM, ANQGSEA. As DNA, the CDR3 is TGCAGCGTCCCTAGCGGACCCTACAATGAGCAGTTCTTC. This sequence encodes CSVPSGPYNEQFF.

This chain uses TRBV9 with TRBJ2-2; TRBD1 might be the D (6 bases). V was shortened by 3 bases and J by 8 bases, with 8 bases between the two germline ends. The length of the CDR3 is 12 residues. Germline V gene lookup returns CDR1 SGDLS and CDR2 YYNGEE. CDR3 sequence: CASSAQGGELFF. CDR3 DNA: TGTGCCAGCAGCGCCCAGGGGGGGGAGCTGTTTTTT.

CDR3 sequence: CASSKTGSSGELFF. The CDR3 DNA reads TGTGCCAGTAGTAAGACAGGGTCGAGCGGGGAGCTGTTTTTT. The chain couples TRBV19 to TRBJ2-2, with TRBD1 matching 7 bases. Germline V gene sequence: CDR1 LNHDA, CDR2 SQIVND (reference sequence). Trimming cost V 4 bases and J 7 bases; bases outside gene matches: 6. The CDR3 loop spans 14 amino acids.

The V gene is TRBV7-8, the J gene TRBJ1-1; D gene unclear. The germline CDR1 and CDR2 sequences are SGHVS and FQNEAQ. The CDR3 consists of 14 residues. V was trimmed by 1 base and J by 1 base, leaving 7 bases between them. In nucleotides, the CDR3 is TGTGCCAGCAGCTTAGGTACAGCGAACACTGAAGCTTTCTTT. As protein: CASSLGTANTEAFF.

Here the CDR3 DNA reads TGTGCCAGCAGCTTACAGGAGGGGTCCTACGAGCAGTACTTC. Translation gives CASSLQEGSYEQYF. V and J are TRBV7-7 and TRBJ2-7, with a weak D call TRBD2 (6 bases). Looked up from germline, CDR1 is SSHAT and CDR2 is FNYEAQ (reference sequence). The CDR3 runs 14 residues. The V and J ends lost 2 bases and 1 base respectively, with 9 bases between them. Full variable domain (missing parts from reference TRBV7-7 and TRBJ2-7): GAGVSQSPRYKVTKRGQDVTLRCDPISSHATLYWYQQALGQGPEFLTYFNYEAQPDKSGLPSDRFSAERPEGSISTLTIQRTEQRDSAMYRCASSLQEGSYEQYFGPGTRLTVT.

V usage is TRBV5-1 and J usage is TRBJ2-3; D unclear. The CDR3 is 12 amino acids. Germline CDR1 reads SGHRS; CDR2 reads YFSETQ. Trimming took off 3 bases at V and 2 bases at J, with 4 bases between the two ends. The CDR3 protein is CASSSLTDTQYF. The CDR3 coding sequence is TGCGCCAGCAGCTCCCTCACAGATACGCAGTATTTT.

The chain is built from TRBV11-2 and TRBJ2-7, with 9 nucleotides matching TRBD1. CDR3 length equals 15 residues. Trimming cost V 1 base and J 2 bases; bases outside gene matches: 3. Germline lookup yields CDR1 SGHAT and CDR2 FQNNGV. Here the CDR3 DNA reads TGTGCCAGCAGCTTAGCAGGGACAGGGACCTACGAGCAGTACTTC. This codes for CASSLAGTGTYEQYF.

The chain links TRBV28 to TRBJ2-7; no clear D. Germline lookup yields CDR1 MDHEN and CDR2 SYDVKM. Trimming shortened V by 3 bases and J by 0 bases, and 12 bases separated the two germline ends. The CDR3 totals 15 residues. Written as DNA, the CDR3 is TGTGCCAGCAGTTTCCGACTGAGGAGCTCCTACGAGCAGTACTTC. It is translated as CASSFRLRSSYEQYF. Looking up the rest from reference TRBV28 and TRBJ2-7 gives the full variable domain: DVKVTQSSRYLVKRTGEKVFLECVQDMDHENMFWYRQDPGLGLRLIYFSYDVKMKEKGDIPEGYSVSREKKERFSLILESASTNQTSMYLCASSFRLRSSYEQYFGPGTRLTVT.

J is TRBJ1-4 and V is TRBV18; 11 nucleotides agree with TRBD1. V shed 4 bases and J 3 bases; nucleotides not matched to a gene: 1. The CDR3 spans 15 residues. Germline V lookup: CDR1 KGHSH, CDR2 LQKENI. The CDR3 reads CASSRDRGSNEKLFF. As DNA, the CDR3 is TGTGCCAGCTCACGGGACAGGGGGTCTAATGAAAAACTGTTTTTT.

This chain uses TRBV5-5 with TRBJ2-7; D is perhaps TRBD1 (5 bases). This CDR3 is 15 amino acids long. CDR1 SGHKS and CDR2 YYEKEE come from the germline V gene (reference sequence). V gave up 2 bases and J gave up 1 base, with 13 bases separating them. CDR3 nucleotide sequence: TGTGCCAGCAGCTTCAGGACGGCAGGGTCCTACGAGCAGTACTTC. This codes for CASSFRTAGSYEQYF.

V usage is TRBV9 and J usage is TRBJ2-5, with 8 bases matching TRBD1. The CDR3 spans 16 residues. The V and J ends lost 4 bases and 2 bases, in that order; junction bases with no gene match: 10. Germline CDR1 and CDR2: SGDLS and YYNGEE. Here the CDR3 DNA reads TGTGCCAGCAGCCTTGGACAGGGAAGAGGTCAAGAGACCCAGTACTTC. Its translation: CASSLGQGRGQETQYF.

The chain couples TRBV11-3 to TRBJ2-5, with D unresolved. Germline V lookup: CDR1 SGHNT, CDR2 YENEEA. This CDR3 comprises 15 residues. V dropped 2 bases and J dropped 4 bases, with 14 bases sitting between them. In nucleotides, the CDR3 is TGTGCCAGCAGCTTAAGGGCCGGTTTGGTAGAGACCCAGTACTTC. This sequence encodes CASSLRAGLVETQYF.

This chain connects TRBV28 to TRBJ2-7; D is ambiguous. V shed 2 bases and J shed 1 base, with 18 bases lying between them. Looked up from germline, CDR1 is MDHEN and CDR2 is SYDVKM. The CDR3 length is 17 residues. CDR3 sequence (DNA): TGTGCCAGCAGTTTAGGAATCGGCAAGCCAGGATCCTACGAGCAGTACTTC. Protein sequence: CASSLGIGKPGSYEQYF.

The chain is built from TRBV23-1 and TRBJ2-7; D remains ambiguous. TRBV23-1 is marked as an open reading frame, function uncertain. The CDR3 consists of 17 residues. V was pared by 4 bases and J by 0 bases, with 19 bases between. CDR3 coding DNA: TGCGCCAGCAGTCGGACCAATCAGGACGTAAACTCCTACGAGCAGTACTTC. Its translation is CASSRTNQDVNSYEQYF.

V is TRBV23-1 and J is TRBJ1-2; D remains unclear. TRBV23-1 is an open reading frame, and its role is uncertain. Trimming left V 7 bases short and J 4 bases short, with 13 bases between. The CDR3 totals 13 residues. In nucleotides, the CDR3 is TGCGCCAGCACGTCGGCGCGCCTCTATGGCTACACCTTC. It codes for CASTSARLYGYTF.

The V and J genes are TRBV7-2 and TRBJ2-6, with a tentative D call TRBD2 (7 bases). There are 18 residues in the CDR3. Germline V gene data show CDR1 as SGHTA and CDR2 as FQGNSA. V was trimmed by 5 bases and J by 4 bases, leaving 21 bases between them. In DNA, the CDR3 is TGTGCCAGCAGCCAGATTCCGGGGGGCCTAGCCGGGGCCAACGTCCTGACTTTC. It yields the protein CASSQIPGGLAGANVLTF.

The V and J genes are TRBV18 and TRBJ2-5; D remains ambiguous. Near its end, the DNA agrees better with TRBJ2-7, so the J call may be wrong. This CDR3 spans 12 amino acids. Germline V gene data show CDR1 as KGHSH and CDR2 as LQKENI. The CDR3 sequence is CASSPLGDEQYF. The CDR3 DNA is TGTGCCAGCTCACCTCTAGGTGACGAGCAGTACTTC.

CDR3 coding DNA: TGTGCCAGCAGCTTGGGACAGGTTTACGAGCAGTACTTC. It encodes CASSLGQVYEQYF. The chain recombines TRBV5-6 with TRBJ2-7; D possibly corresponds to TRBD1 (6 bases). This CDR3 spans 13 amino acids. V was shortened by 0 bases and J by 4 bases, with 8 bases between the two germline ends. Germline V gives CDR1 SGHDT, CDR2 YYEEEE.

This sequence joins TRBV7-9 and TRBJ1-1; possible D gene TRBD1, 5 bases. V was clipped by 5 bases and J by 4 bases, with 8 bases between them. The CDR3 is made up of 12 amino acids. CDR1 and CDR2 from the germline V gene are SEHNR and FQNEAQ (reference sequence). CDR3 DNA sequence: TGTGCCAGCAGCCGGGGGGGCACTGAAGCTTTCTTT. Translated, it gives CASSRGGTEAFF. The entire variable domain, with the rest obtained from reference TRBV7-9 and TRBJ1-1, is as follows: DTGVSQNPRHKITKRGQNVTFRCDPISEHNRLYWYRQTLGQGPEFLTYFQNEAQLEKSRLLSDRFSAERPKGSFSTLEIQRTEQGDSAMYLCASSRGGTEAFFGQGTRLTVV.

The chain has TRBV19 and TRBJ2-3, with TRBD1 identical over 9 bases. Unmatched junction bases numbered 5, after V lost 5 bases and J lost 2 bases. The CDR3 is made up of 15 amino acids. Germline V gene sequence: CDR1 LNHDA, CDR2 SQIVND (reference sequence). The DNA of the CDR3 is TGTGCCAGTAGTCTAAGGACAGGGGACACAGATACGCAGTATTTT. Its protein product is CASSLRTGDTDTQYF.

The V call is TRBV5-4, the J call TRBJ1-1, with 7 positions matching TRBD1. In germline, CDR1 is SGHNT, CDR2 YYREEE (reference sequence). The CDR3 extends over 14 amino acids. Losses at the gene ends were 0 bases for V and 5 bases for J; bases not matched to a gene: 4. CDR3 loop: CASSLDRGTTEAFF. The CDR3 nucleotides read TGTGCCAGCAGCTTGGACAGGGGTACTACTGAAGCTTTCTTT. The variable domain in full, completed from reference TRBV5-4 and TRBJ1-1, reads ETGVTQSPTHLIKTRGQQVTLRCSSQSGHNTVSWYQQALGQGPQFIFQYYREEENGRGNFPPRFSGLQFPNYSSELNVNALELDDSALYLCASSLDRGTTEAFFGQGTRLTVV.

This chain links TRBV5-1 with TRBJ2-3; D remains unclear. V lost 1 base and J 3 bases, leaving 9 bases between the germline ends. This CDR3 is 14 amino acids long. Germline CDR1 is SGHRS and CDR2 is YFSETQ. The chain's CDR3 is CASSLLPQTDTQYF. The CDR3 DNA sequence: TGCGCCAGCAGCTTGCTTCCCCAAACAGATACGCAGTATTTT. The full variable domain, in which reference TRBV5-1 and TRBJ2-3 provide the parts outside the CDR3, is KAGVTQTPRYLIKTRGQQVTLSCSPISGHRSVSWYQQTPGQGLQFLFEYFSETQRNKGNFPGRFSGRQFSNSRSEMNVSTLELGDSALYLCASSLLPQTDTQYFGPGTRLTVL.

In the case of this clone: One junction end disagrees with the germline gene, perhaps due to a read error. V gene TRBV9 combines with J gene TRBJ1-2; D gene unclear. Germline CDR1 SGDLS, CDR2 YYNGEE. The CDR3 has 9 amino acids. CDR3 sequence (DNA): TGTGCCAGCAGCGTAGTGTGGCAGTTC. Translated: CASSVVWQF.

V usage is TRBV6-1 and J usage is TRBJ1-2; TRBD1 matches at 8 bases. V was clipped by 2 bases and J by 4 bases; unmatched bases: 3. The germline CDR1 and CDR2 sequences are MNHNS and SASEGT. The CDR3 consists of 14 residues. The chain's CDR3 is CASSEQGAIYGYTF. CDR3 DNA: TGTGCCAGCAGTGAACAGGGGGCCATCTATGGCTACACCTTC.

This sequence joins TRBV7-9 and TRBJ1-2; possibly TRBD1 for D (6 bases). The CDR3 length is 12 residues. Per germline, CDR1 SEHNR and CDR2 FQNEAQ (reference sequence). Trimming shortened V by 7 bases and J by 10 bases, and 16 bases separated the two germline ends. The CDR3 DNA reads TGTGCCAGCACTTTAGAAACAGGGACCTACACCTTC. Encoded protein: CASTLETGTYTF.

This sequence joins TRBV6-6 and TRBJ1-6, with D hard to call. Germline CDR1 MNHNY, CDR2 SVGAGI (reference sequence). The CDR3 totals 15 residues. Trimming cost V 6 bases and J 9 bases, with 18 bases left between them. The chain's CDR3 is CASSSTATESSPLHF. In nucleotides, the CDR3 is TGTGCCAGCAGCAGCACCGCCACGGAATCTTCACCCCTCCACTTT.

This clone was found once. The J gene is TRBJ1-1, the V gene TRBV19, with 7 positions matching TRBD1. Germline V lookup: CDR1 LNHDA, CDR2 SQIVND (reference sequence). The ends lost 10 bases at V and 1 base at J; junction bases unmatched: 12. The CDR3 covers 15 residues. The CDR3 sequence: CATKEGGGENTEAFF. For the CDR3, the DNA is TGTGCCACAAAAGAAGGAGGGGGCGAGAACACTGAAGCTTTCTTT.